This T cell receptor beta chain was observed in a study of cytomegalovirus exposure and HLA in healthy donors. Method: immunoSEQ multiplex PCR; TCRdb's copy keeps in-frame clones and lacks some. The data hold 100,000 to 150,000 clones, with approximately 92% observed a single time. The donors were part of the validation cohort, which consisted of over a hundred subjects and was separate from the first cohort of about 670 subjects. This CDR3 has 11 residues. Germline CDR1 reads GTSNPN; CDR2 reads SVGIG (reference sequence). Material: PBMCs. This TCR came from a young woman in good health and CMV-seronegative. The chain couples TRBV30 to TRBJ2-5, with D perhaps matching TRBD1 (5 bases). The DNA end is a closer match to TRBJ2-7, so the J assignment may be wrong. CDR3: CAWLKTDEQYF. The CDR3 DNA reads TGTGCCTGGCTAAAGACAGACGAGCAGTACTTC.